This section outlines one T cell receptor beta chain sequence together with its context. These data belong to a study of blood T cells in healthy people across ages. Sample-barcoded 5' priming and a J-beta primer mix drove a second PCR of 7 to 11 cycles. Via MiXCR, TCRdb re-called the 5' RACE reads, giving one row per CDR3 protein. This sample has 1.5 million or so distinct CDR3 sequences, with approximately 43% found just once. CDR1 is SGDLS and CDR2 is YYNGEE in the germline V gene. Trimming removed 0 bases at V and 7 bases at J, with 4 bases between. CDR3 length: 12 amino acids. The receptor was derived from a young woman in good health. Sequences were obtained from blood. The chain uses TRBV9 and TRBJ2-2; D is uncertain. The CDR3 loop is CASSVEVGELFF. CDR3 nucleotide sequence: TGTGCCAGCAGCGTAGAAGTCGGGGAGCTGTTTTTT.